The entry below describes one T cell receptor (beta chain). This sample stems from a study of cytomegalovirus exposure and HLA in healthy donors. With 7 bases removed from V and 7 bases from J, the gap between germline ends came to 16 bases. Germline V gene data show CDR1 as MNHNY and CDR2 as SVGAGI (reference sequence). This CDR3 is 13 amino acids long. The study ran its PCR with 60 Vbeta and 13 Jbeta primers. Data came from immunoSEQ multiplex PCR; TCRdb stores just in-frame clones and leaves some out. This sample has more than 150,000 clones, with roughly four fifths found just once. This receptor was identified in a man aged 50 to 59 in good health and CMV-seronegative. Source material: PBMCs. J is TRBJ1-2 and V is TRBV6-6; D remains ambiguous. The CDR3 reads CASTVEGFGGYTF. The CDR3 region has the DNA TGTGCCAGCACCGTAGAGGGTTTCGGTGGCTACACCTTC.